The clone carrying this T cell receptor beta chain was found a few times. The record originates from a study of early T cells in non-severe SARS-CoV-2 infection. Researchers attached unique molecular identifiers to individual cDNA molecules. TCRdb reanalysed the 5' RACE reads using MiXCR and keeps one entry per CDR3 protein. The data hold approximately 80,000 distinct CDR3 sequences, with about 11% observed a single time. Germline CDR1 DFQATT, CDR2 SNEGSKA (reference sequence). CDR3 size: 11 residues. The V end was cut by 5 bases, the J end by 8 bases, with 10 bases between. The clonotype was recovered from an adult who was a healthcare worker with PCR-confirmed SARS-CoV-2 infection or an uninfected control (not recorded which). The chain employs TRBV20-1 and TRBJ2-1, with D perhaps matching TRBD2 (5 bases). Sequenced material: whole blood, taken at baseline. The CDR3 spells CSAPTEDEQFF. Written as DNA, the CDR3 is TGCAGTGCTCCTACGGAGGATGAGCAGTTCTTC.